This TCR beta chain was obtained from a study of radiotherapy plus CTLA-4 blockade in lung cancer (dated 2018 in TCRdb). About the study as a whole: Objective responses occurred in approximately 19% of enrolled patients, and 30% to 40% achieved disease control. The full study reports these points: TCR clones derived from tumors expanded in peripheral blood after treatment with radiotherapy and ipilimumab. The strongest predictors of response, as reported, were early dynamic changes in blood T cell clones along with a rise in serum interferon-beta after radiation.

The junction shows trimming of 5 bases on V and 0 bases on J, plus 7 bases between the germline ends. Via the germline V gene, CDR1 is KGHSH and CDR2 LQKENI. The CDR3 starts with the cysteine, ends with the phenylalanine, and has 14 residues. Kept here is only the CDR3 DNA, which spans 42 bases and is read in frame from base 1. In this study, focal radiation therapy paired with CTLA-4 blockade (ipilimumab) was tested in patients who had chemo-refractory metastatic non-small-cell lung cancer. This clone appeared once. Its recognized antigen is unknown. Per-base quality was not reported, and no clone a single base away is much larger than it. The library was made by the immunoSEQ multiplex PCR assay. Here the immuneACCESS table is served through TCRdb, limited to in-frame sequences with V and J called. Missing clones are a known gap in these copies; in checked studies unresolved V genes cover under half, and the rest lacks a known reason. The sample data list 30,000 to 50,000 clones, and roughly 73% of these were observed just once. The top ten constitute more than 20% of the sample.

The specimen comprised peripheral blood, sampled from a patient treated with radiotherapy plus ipilimumab. The V gene is TRBV18 and the J gene is TRBJ1-4, with the D segment identity uncertain. The receptor was derived from a human donor with non-small cell lung cancer that progressed on radiotherapy plus ipilimumab. The DNA sequence is given as TGTGCCAGCTCATTTCCCTCAACTAATGAAAAACTGTTTTTT. Translated, this gives CASSFPSTNEKLFF.